The 14 T cell receptor beta chains below all came from one sample that was sequenced in a study of T cells in Graves' hyperthyroidism and ophthalmopathy. The source material, RNA transcripts, was used to amplify TCR beta CDR3 regions. During a first-round RT-PCR of the TCR CDR3, the HTBI primer set was used. TCRdb redid the calling of the multiplex PCR reads with MiXCR, one entry per CDR3 protein. The table lists about 710,000 distinct CDR3 sequences, about a sixth of them singletons, with about 8.4% in the top ten. The sequenced sample was blood. Receptors were obtained from a man between 18 and 35 years old with Graves' hyperthyroidism.

As DNA, the CDR3 is TGTGCCAGCAGCGGGACAGGGAGGGGACCCCTCCACTTT. It translates to CASSGTGRGPLHF. The rearrangement joins TRBV3-1 to TRBJ1-6, with TRBD1 matching over 9 bases. The CDR3 is made up of 13 amino acids. From germline, CDR1 is LGHDT and CDR2 YNNKEL (reference sequence). V was pared by 5 bases and J by 12 bases, with 5 bases of the junction left unmatched.

This clonotype appeared a few times. V gene TRBV13 combines with J gene TRBJ1-1; the match to TRBD1 covers 7 bases. CDR3 length equals 16 residues. After removal of 1 base from V and 6 bases from J, the junction contained 11 bases not matched to a gene. The germline CDR1 and CDR2 sequences are PRHDT and FYEKMQ (reference sequence). CDR3 region: CASSLEGGGVVSEAFF. CDR3 DNA sequence: TGTGCCAGCAGCTTAGAAGGAGGGGGCGTAGTTTCTGAAGCTTTCTTT.

The rearrangement uses TRBV4-2 and TRBJ2-2; 7 nucleotides line up with TRBD1. The CDR3 length is 16 residues. Germline values: CDR1 LGHNA, CDR2 YNFKEQ. J was trimmed by 6 bases and V by 0 bases; bases with no gene match: 7. CDR3 amino acids: CASSQDRAGGSGELFF. CDR3 nucleotide sequence: TGTGCCAGCAGCCAAGATCGGGCAGGGGGTTCCGGGGAGCTGTTTTTT.

This clonotype was observed at least ten times. This chain links TRBV11-2 with TRBJ2-5, with TRBD1 identical over 10 bases. The CDR3 covers 15 residues. Looked up from germline, CDR1 is SGHAT and CDR2 is FQNNGV. J lost 3 bases, V lost 6 bases, and 7 bases had no gene match. The CDR3 region is CASSRPGTGEETQYF. CDR3 nucleotides: TGTGCCAGCAGTCGTCCCGGGACAGGGGAAGAGACCCAGTACTTC. Combining the CDR3 with reference TRBV11-2 and TRBJ2-5 gives the whole variable domain EAGVAQSPRYKIIEKRQSVAFWCNPISGHATLYWYQQILGQGPKLLIQFQNNGVVDDSQLPKDRFSAERLKGVDSTLKIQPAKLEDSAVYLCASSRPGTGEETQYFGPGTRLLVL.

The sample holds a few counts of this clonotype. The rearrangement links TRBV29-1 to TRBJ2-5; 12 positions agree with TRBD2. Germline loops: CDR1 SQVTM, CDR2 ANQGSEA. After removal of 6 bases from V and 2 bases from J, the junction contained 13 bases not matched to a gene. CDR3 size: 17 residues. The CDR3 reads CSVPGLAGGFSQETQYF. CDR3 bases: TGCAGCGTACCGGGGCTAGCGGGAGGGTTTTCTCAAGAGACCCAGTACTTC.

The chain has TRBV18 and TRBJ2-7, with 8 bases lining up with TRBD2. The CDR3 length is 14 residues. J was trimmed by 0 bases and V by 6 bases; bases with no gene match: 4. CDR1 and CDR2 (germline): KGHSH, LQKENI. CDR3 loop: CASSAGGGSYEQYF. The CDR3 nucleotides are TGTGCCAGCTCCGCGGGGGGAGGCTCCTACGAGCAGTACTTC.

This clonotype was counted a few times. V and J are TRBV30 and TRBJ2-3, with D maybe TRBD1 (6 bases). Germline values: CDR1 GTSNPN, CDR2 SVGIG (reference sequence). The CDR3 runs to 15 residues. V shed 2 bases and J shed 1 base, with 13 bases lying between them. CDR3 sequence: CAWSSGDIGTDTQYF. For the CDR3, the DNA is TGTGCCTGGAGTTCCGGGGACATTGGCACAGATACGCAGTATTTT.

In this sample, this clonotype turned up many times. The chain carries TRBV6-1 and TRBJ2-7; the match to TRBD2 covers 8 bases. The CDR3 is 15 amino acids. Trimming at V came to 2 bases and at J to 1 base, leaving 4 bases not matched to a gene. Germline V gene sequence: CDR1 MNHNS, CDR2 SASEGT. The chain's CDR3 is CASSELLAVSYEQYF. The CDR3 DNA reads TGTGCCAGCAGTGAATTACTAGCGGTTTCCTACGAGCAGTACTTC.

J is TRBJ1-1 and V is TRBV6-1; weak D call: TRBD1 (5 bases). This CDR3 spans 11 amino acids. Germline CDR1 MNHNS, CDR2 SASEGT. V was trimmed by 6 bases and J by 7 bases, leaving 9 bases between them. The CDR3 nucleotides are TGTGCCAGCAGACACAGGCTTGAAGCTTTCTTT. It yields the protein CASRHRLEAFF.

This clonotype was recorded at least ten times. V is TRBV7-9 and J is TRBJ2-7; D uncertain. V gave up 0 bases and J gave up 2 bases, with 8 bases separating them. CDR3 size: 14 residues. The germline V gene has CDR1 SEHNR and CDR2 FQNEAQ (reference sequence). Here the CDR3 reads CASSLAQETYEQYF. CDR3 nucleotides: TGTGCCAGCAGCTTAGCCCAGGAAACCTACGAGCAGTACTTC. Full variable domain (missing parts from reference TRBV7-9 and TRBJ2-7): DTGVSQNPRHKITKRGQNVTFRCDPISEHNRLYWYRQTLGQGPEFLTYFQNEAQLEKSRLLSDRFSAERPKGSFSTLEIQRTEQGDSAMYLCASSLAQETYEQYFGPGTRLTVT.

A few counts support this clonotype. This chain uses TRBV25-1 with TRBJ2-3; perhaps D is TRBD1 or TRBD2 (5 bases each). Trimming shortened V by 3 bases and J by 1 base, and 11 bases separated the two germline ends. Germline-derived CDR1 and CDR2 are MGHDK and SYGVNS. The CDR3 runs 15 residues. CDR3 protein: CASSDTGRGTDTQYF. Here the CDR3 DNA reads TGTGCCAGCAGTGACACGGGGCGCGGCACAGATACGCAGTATTTT.

This chain joins TRBV27 and TRBJ1-5; no clear D gene. Germline lookup yields CDR1 MNHEY and CDR2 SMNVEV (reference sequence). V shed 4 bases and J shed 4 bases, with 14 bases lying between them. This CDR3 comprises 15 residues. The CDR3 spells CASSSLPPINQPQHF. For the CDR3, the DNA is TGTGCCAGCAGTTCACTCCCGCCAATTAATCAGCCCCAGCATTTT.

The sample holds a few counts of this clonotype. Given a much more abundant clone one base away, this may be a read error. The chain carries TRBV7-9 and TRBJ2-1; TRBD1 matches 9 bases. The CDR3 spans 15 residues. The V gene end was trimmed by 5 bases and the J gene end by 2 bases; junction bases not matched to a gene: 4. The germline V gene has CDR1 SEHNR and CDR2 FQNEAQ (reference sequence). The CDR3 DNA reads as TGTGCCAGCAGCCCCCGGGACAGGGCCTACAATGAGCAGTTCTTC. Protein sequence: CASSPRDRAYNEQFF.

At least ten counts were recorded for this clonotype. This rearrangement joins TRBV11-3 to TRBJ2-7; TRBD2 matches at 9 bases. Germline CDR1 is SGHNT and CDR2 is YENEEA. The V and J ends lost 5 bases and 3 bases, in that order; junction bases with no gene match: 8. This CDR3 is 15 amino acids long. In nucleotides, the CDR3 is TGTGCCAGCAGCCTTAGCGGGAGTCGTTTCTACGAGCAGTACTTC. Translation: CASSLSGSRFYEQYF.